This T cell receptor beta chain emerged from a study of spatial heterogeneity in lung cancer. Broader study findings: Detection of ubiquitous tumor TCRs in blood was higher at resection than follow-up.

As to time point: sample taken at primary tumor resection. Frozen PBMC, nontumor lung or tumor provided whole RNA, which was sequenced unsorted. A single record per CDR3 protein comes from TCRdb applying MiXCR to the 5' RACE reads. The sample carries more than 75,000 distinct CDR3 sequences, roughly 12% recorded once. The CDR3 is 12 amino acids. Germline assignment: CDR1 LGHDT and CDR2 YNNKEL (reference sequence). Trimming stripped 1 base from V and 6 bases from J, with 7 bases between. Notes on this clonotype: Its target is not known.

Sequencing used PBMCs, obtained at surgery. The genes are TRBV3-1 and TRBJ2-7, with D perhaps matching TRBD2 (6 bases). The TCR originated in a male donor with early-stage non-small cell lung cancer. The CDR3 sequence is CASSQVEGEQYF. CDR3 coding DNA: TGTGCCAGCAGCCAAGTGGAGGGCGAGCAGTACTTC.